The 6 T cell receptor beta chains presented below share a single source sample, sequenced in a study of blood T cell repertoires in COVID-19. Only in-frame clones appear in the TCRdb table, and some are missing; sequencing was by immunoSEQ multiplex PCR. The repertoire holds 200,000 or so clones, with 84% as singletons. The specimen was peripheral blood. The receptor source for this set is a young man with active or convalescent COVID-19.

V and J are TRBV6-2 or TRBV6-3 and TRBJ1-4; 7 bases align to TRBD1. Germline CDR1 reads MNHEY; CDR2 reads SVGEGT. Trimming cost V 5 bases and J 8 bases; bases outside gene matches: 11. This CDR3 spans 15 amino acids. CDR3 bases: TGTGCCAGCAGTCGCCCCGACAGGGCGTACGAAAAACTGTTTTTT. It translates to CASSRPDRAYEKLFF.

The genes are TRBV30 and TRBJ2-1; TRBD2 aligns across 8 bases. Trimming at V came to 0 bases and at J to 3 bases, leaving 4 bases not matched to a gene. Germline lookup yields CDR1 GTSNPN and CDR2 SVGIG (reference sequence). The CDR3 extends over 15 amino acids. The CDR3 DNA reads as TGTGCCTGGAGTGTACGGCTAGCGGGCTACAATGAGCAGTTCTTC. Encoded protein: CAWSVRLAGYNEQFF. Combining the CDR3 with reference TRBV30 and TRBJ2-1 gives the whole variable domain SQTIHQWPATLVQPVGSPLSLECTVEGTSNPNLYWYRQAAGRGLQLLFYSVGIGQISSEVPQNLSASRPQDRQFILSSKKLLLSDSGFYLCAWSVRLAGYNEQFFGPGTRLTVL.

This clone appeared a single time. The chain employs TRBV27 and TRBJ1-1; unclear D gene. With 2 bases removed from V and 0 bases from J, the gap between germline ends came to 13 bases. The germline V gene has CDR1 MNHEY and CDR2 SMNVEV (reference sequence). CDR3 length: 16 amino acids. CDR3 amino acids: CASSLSRLRMNTEAFF. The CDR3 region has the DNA TGTGCCAGCAGTTTAAGCCGATTGAGAATGAACACTGAAGCTTTCTTT.

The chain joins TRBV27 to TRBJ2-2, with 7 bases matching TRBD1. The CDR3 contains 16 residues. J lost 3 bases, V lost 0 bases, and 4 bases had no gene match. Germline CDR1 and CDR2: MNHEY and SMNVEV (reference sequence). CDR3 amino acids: CASSLSRGPDTGELFF. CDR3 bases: TGTGCCAGCAGTTTATCTAGGGGGCCAGACACCGGGGAGCTGTTTTTT.

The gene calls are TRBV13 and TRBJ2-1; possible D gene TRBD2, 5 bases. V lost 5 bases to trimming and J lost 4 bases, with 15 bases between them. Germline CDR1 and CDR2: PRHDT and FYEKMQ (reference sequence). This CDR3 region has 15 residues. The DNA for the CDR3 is TGTGCCAGCAGCGAGGCGGGTGTCACTTACAATGAGCAGTTCTTC. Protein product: CASSEAGVTYNEQFF.

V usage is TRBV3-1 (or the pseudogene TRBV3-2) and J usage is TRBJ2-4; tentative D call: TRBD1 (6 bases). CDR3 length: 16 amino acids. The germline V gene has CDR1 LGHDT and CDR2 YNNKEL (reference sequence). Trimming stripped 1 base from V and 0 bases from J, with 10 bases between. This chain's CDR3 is CASSQGGLIAKNIQYF. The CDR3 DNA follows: TGTGCCAGCAGCCAAGGGGGGCTTATAGCCAAAAACATTCAGTACTTC.